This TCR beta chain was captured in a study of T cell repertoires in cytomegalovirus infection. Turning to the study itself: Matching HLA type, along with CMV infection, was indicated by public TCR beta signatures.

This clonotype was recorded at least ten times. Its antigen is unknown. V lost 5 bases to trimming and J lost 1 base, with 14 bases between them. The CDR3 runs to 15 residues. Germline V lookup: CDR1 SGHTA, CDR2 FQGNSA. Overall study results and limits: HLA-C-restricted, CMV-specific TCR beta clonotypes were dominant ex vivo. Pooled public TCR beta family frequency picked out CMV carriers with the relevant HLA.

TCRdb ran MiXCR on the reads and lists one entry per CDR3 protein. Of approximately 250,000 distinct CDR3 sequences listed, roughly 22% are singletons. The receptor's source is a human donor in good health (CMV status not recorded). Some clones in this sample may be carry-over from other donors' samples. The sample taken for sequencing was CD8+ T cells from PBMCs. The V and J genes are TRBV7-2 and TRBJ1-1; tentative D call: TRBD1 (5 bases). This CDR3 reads CASSLWWDGNTEAFF. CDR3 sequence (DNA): TGTGCCAGCAGCCTTTGGTGGGACGGGAACACTGAAGCTTTCTTT.